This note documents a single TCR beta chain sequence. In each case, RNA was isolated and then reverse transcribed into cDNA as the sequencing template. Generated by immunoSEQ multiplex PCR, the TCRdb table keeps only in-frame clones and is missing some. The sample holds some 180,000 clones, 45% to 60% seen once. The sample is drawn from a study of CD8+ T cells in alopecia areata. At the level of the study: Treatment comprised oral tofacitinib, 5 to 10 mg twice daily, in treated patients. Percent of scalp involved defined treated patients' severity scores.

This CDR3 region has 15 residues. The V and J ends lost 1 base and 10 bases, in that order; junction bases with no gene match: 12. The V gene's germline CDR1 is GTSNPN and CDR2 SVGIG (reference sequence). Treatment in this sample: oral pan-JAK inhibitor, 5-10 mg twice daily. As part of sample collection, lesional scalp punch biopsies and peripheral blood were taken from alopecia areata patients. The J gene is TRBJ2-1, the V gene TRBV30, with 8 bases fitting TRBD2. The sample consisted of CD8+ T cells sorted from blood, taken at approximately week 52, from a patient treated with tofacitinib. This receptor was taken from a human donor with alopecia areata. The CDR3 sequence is CAWSGNGGASREQFF. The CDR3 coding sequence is TGTGCCTGGAGTGGGAACGGGGGGGCTAGCCGCGAGCAGTTCTTC.